These T cell receptor beta chains were read from a single sample in a study of CD8 T cells in ankylosing spondylitis. From the 5' RACE reads, TCRdb called clonotypes with MiXCR, one entry per CDR3 protein. The profile shows 250,000 to 400,000 distinct CDR3 sequences, under 14% of them singletons. Material: blood, either unsorted or a sorted T cell fraction (not recorded which). The source of these receptors is a female donor with ankylosing spondylitis or in good health (not recorded which). Each CDR3 is given with its conserved first and last residue. D genes are given only for firm matches. Where a row states a size, it is once, few, many or the class of an expanded clone; other rows omit it.

-	TRBD2	TRBV5-1	TRBJ2-1	CASSGTSGGSYNEQFF	TGCGCCAGCAGCGGGACTAGCGGGGGATCCTACAATGAGCAGTTCTTC
few	TRBD2	TRBV5-5	TRBJ2-1	CASSSGLASMYNEQFF	TGTGCCAGCAGCTCGGGACTAGCCAGTATGTACAATGAGCAGTTCTTC
many	TRBD1	TRBV11-1	TRBJ2-1	CASSLVQGGTYNEQFF	TGTGCCAGCAGCTTAGTACAGGGGGGAACCTACAATGAGCAGTTCTTC
few	TRBD2	TRBV29-1	TRBJ2-7	CSVEDLKREGTYEQYF	TGCAGCGTTGAAGATCTAAAGCGGGAGGGGACCTACGAGCAGTACTTC
few	TRBD1	TRBV5-5	TRBJ1-5	CASSLGRAQGANQPQHF	TGTGCCAGCAGCTTGGGTCGGGCCCAGGGGGCTAATCAGCCCCAGCATTTT
once	TRBD2	TRBV7-7	TRBJ2-2	CASSLPAGAHTGELFF	TGTGCTAGCAGCTTGCCAGCGGGGGCCCACACCGGGGAGCTGTTTTTT
-	-	TRBV7-2	TRBJ2-1	CASRPPEQTEQFF	TGTGCCAGCAGGCCGCCGGAACAAACTGAGCAGTTCTTC
-	-	TRBV7-8	TRBJ2-5	CASSSIETQYF	TGTGCCAGCAGCTCAATAGAGACCCAGTACTTC
many	-	TRBV5-1	TRBJ1-1	CASSLPGILNTEAFF	TGCGCCAGCAGCTTGCCAGGGATTCTGAACACTGAAGCTTTCTTT
many	TRBD1	TRBV29-1	TRBJ2-5	CSVMGQGQETQYF	TGCAGCGTTATGGGACAGGGGCAAGAGACCCAGTACTTC
-	TRBD2	TRBV7-9	TRBJ2-1	CASSFGTPGGNEQFF	TGTGCCAGCAGCTTCGGGACCCCCGGGGGGAATGAGCAGTTCTTC
few	TRBD1	TRBV20-1	TRBJ2-7	CSASRRQGEAYEQYF	TGCAGTGCTAGTAGGCGACAGGGGGAGGCCTACGAGCAGTACTTC
-	-	TRBV27	TRBJ2-1	CASSYWDGEQFF	TGTGCCAGCAGTTATTGGGATGGTGAGCAGTTCTTC
many	-	TRBV5-5	TRBJ1-5	CASSFVSGRGFQPQHF	TGTGCCAGCAGCTTCGTTTCGGGCCGGGGCTTTCAGCCCCAGCATTTT
many	-	TRBV12-3/TRBV12-4	TRBJ1-1	CASSFGRKNTEAFF	TGTGCCAGCAGTTTTGGCAGAAAGAACACTGAAGCTTTCTTT
many	-	TRBV4-2	TRBJ2-2	CASSQVIGPQELFF	TGTGCCAGCAGCCAAGTAATCGGACCCCAGGAGCTGTTTTTT
-	TRBD2	TRBV12-3/TRBV12-4	TRBJ2-7	CASSLLTASGVPYEQYF	TGTGCCAGCAGCCTGCTTACGGCTAGCGGGGTACCGTACGAGCAGTACTTC
many	-	TRBV4-3	TRBJ2-1	CASSRGGRDNEQFF	TGCGCCAGCAGCCGGGGGGGCAGAGACAATGAGCAGTTCTTC
few	TRBD2	TRBV7-2	TRBJ2-7	CASSVAGVPPQYF	TGTGCCAGCAGCGTAGCGGGAGTCCCTCCGCAGTACTTC
-	-	TRBV18	TRBJ2-4	CASSPPSQVLAKNIQYF	TGTGCCAGCTCACCACCGTCCCAGGTCCTAGCCAAAAACATTCAGTACTTC
-	-	TRBV19	TRBJ2-4	CASSIDGYGGPSAKNIQYF	TGTGCCAGTAGTATAGATGGGTACGGGGGGCCTTCGGCCAAAAACATTCAGTACTTC
many	TRBD1	TRBV20-1	TRBJ2-5	CSARSGTAEETQYF	TGCAGTGCCCGATCAGGGACAGCCGAAGAGACCCAGTACTTC
many	-	TRBV12-3/TRBV12-4	TRBJ2-1	CASRASSYNEQFF	TGTGCCAGCAGAGCTAGCTCCTACAATGAGCAGTTCTTC
many	-	TRBV9	TRBJ2-4	CASSVDQNSNIQYF	TGTGCCAGCAGCGTAGACCAGAATAGTAACATTCAGTACTTC
many	TRBD2	TRBV5-1	TRBJ2-1	CASSQTSGSYNEQFF	TGCGCCAGCTCCCAGACTAGCGGGAGTTACAATGAGCAGTTCTTC
-	-	TRBV5-1	TRBJ2-3	CASSLGDRGAGDTQYF	TGCGCCAGCAGCTTGGGGGACAGAGGAGCGGGAGATACGCAGTATTTT
-	-	TRBV14	TRBJ2-7	CASSDTGSLYEQYF	TGTGCCAGCAGTGACACAGGGAGCCTCTACGAGCAGTACTTC
many	-	TRBV20-1	TRBJ2-3	CSASIGTDTQYF	TGCAGTGCTAGCATCGGCACAGATACGCAGTATTTT
few	-	TRBV3-1	TRBJ1-1	CASSRELNTEAFF	TGTGCCAGCAGCCGGGAGCTGAACACTGAAGCTTTCTTT
many	-	TRBV5-1	TRBJ1-1	CASSLTARGWTEAFF	TGCGCCAGCAGCTTAACGGCCAGGGGCTGGACTGAAGCTTTCTTT
many	-	TRBV5-1	TRBJ2-1	CASSPTNNEQFF	TGCGCCAGCAGCCCCACAAACAATGAGCAGTTCTTC
few	-	TRBV5-5	TRBJ1-1	CASSSGAESRAFF	TGTGCCAGCAGCTCGGGGGCCGAGTCCAGGGCTTTCTTT
-	TRBD1	TRBV5-1	TRBJ2-3	CASSKLTGVTDTQYF	TGCGCCAGCAGCAAACTGACAGGGGTAACAGATACGCAGTATTTT
many	-	TRBV6-6	TRBJ1-1	CASIEYMNTEAFF	TGTGCCAGCATAGAGTACATGAACACTGAAGCTTTCTTT
-	-	TRBV6-5	TRBJ1-4	CASRSGNEKLFF	TGTGCCAGCAGATCAGGGAATGAAAAACTGTTTTTT
many	-	TRBV29-1	TRBJ2-3	CSVGPTDTQYF	TGCAGCGTTGGGCCTACAGATACGCAGTATTTT
many	-	TRBV24-1	TRBJ2-3	CATSDFSGESTDTQYF	TGTGCCACCAGTGATTTTTCGGGGGAGAGCACAGATACGCAGTATTTT
many	TRBD2	TRBV20-1	TRBJ2-3	CSARTSGNTDTQYF	TGCAGTGCTAGGACTAGCGGGAACACAGATACGCAGTATTTT
-	TRBD2	TRBV12-3/TRBV12-4	TRBJ2-7	CASSLSSRGGREVQYF	TGTGCCAGCAGTTTAAGCTCCCGGGGGGGCCGGGAAGTGCAGTACTTC
-	-	TRBV27	TRBJ2-3	CASSPAIGRGTDTQYF	TGTGCCAGCAGTCCGGCCATCGGGAGAGGAACAGATACGCAGTATTTT
many	-	TRBV5-1	TRBJ2-1	CASGGQGYYNEQFF	TGCGCCAGCGGCGGTCAGGGCTACTACAATGAGCAGTTCTTC
many	TRBD1	TRBV5-1	TRBJ1-5	CARNRGRGNQPQHF	TGCGCCAGGAACAGGGGGCGCGGCAATCAGCCCCAGCATTTT
-	-	TRBV20-1	TRBJ1-5	CSAREGVGNQPQHF	TGCAGTGCTAGAGAAGGGGTTGGCAATCAGCCCCAGCATTTT
-	-	TRBV5-1	TRBJ1-1	CASSLVGTNTEAFF	TGCGCCAGCAGCTTGGTAGGGACCAACACTGAAGCTTTCTTT
few	TRBD1	TRBV12-3/TRBV12-4	TRBJ1-6	CATHRGFNSPLHF	TGTGCCACCCACAGGGGGTTTAATTCACCCCTCCACTTT
many	TRBD1	TRBV6-1	TRBJ1-1	CASSAGTGRPEAFF	TGTGCCAGCAGCGCCGGGACAGGGAGACCCGAAGCTTTCTTT
few	TRBD1	TRBV6-2/TRBV6-3	TRBJ2-4	CASTTRQGNIQYF	TGTGCCAGCACCACCCGACAGGGAAACATTCAGTACTTC
few	TRBD2	TRBV10-1	TRBJ2-3	CASLDSASGGATDTQYF	TGCGCCAGCCTCGACAGCGCCAGCGGGGGGGCAACAGATACGCAGTATTTT
-	-	TRBV13	TRBJ2-7	CASSMKNEQYF	TGTGCCAGCAGCATGAAGAACGAGCAGTACTTC
many	-	TRBV10-3	TRBJ1-4	CAIRGRANEKLFF	TGTGCCATCAGGGGGAGGGCTAATGAAAAACTGTTTTTT
many	TRBD1	TRBV20-1	TRBJ1-6	CSARDRTGGANSPLHF	TGCAGTGCTAGAGACCGGACAGGGGGCGCCAATTCACCCCTCCACTTT